The rows below give T cell receptor beta chains drawn from one sample of a study of T cells after yellow fever vaccination. In TCRdb, the 5' RACE reads were re-called with MiXCR into one record per CDR3 protein. The sample yields fewer than 650,000 distinct CDR3 sequences, about a fifth seen once. The sample here was PBMCs, taken about 20 days after the first yellow fever vaccination. These receptors were collected from a man aged 18-30 years who received the YFV17D yellow fever vaccine. CDR3s include the opening cysteine and the closing phenylalanine or tryptophan. D genes are given only for firm matches. Only some rows state a clone size, as once, few, many or a class for expanded clones.

D	V	size	J	CDR3	DNA
.	TRBV5-1	few	TRBJ2-3	CASSLDPGLVPRGTQYF	TGCGCCAGCAGCTTGGACCCGGGCCTCGTACCCAGGGGTACGCAGTATTTT
TRBD2	TRBV4-3	many	TRBJ2-3	CASSPAGGGRAADTQYF	TGCGCCAGCAGTCCCGCGGGAGGCGGCCGAGCGGCAGATACGCAGTATTTT
.	TRBV3-1	.	TRBJ2-7	CASSQGVVSYEQYF	TGTGCCAGCAGCCAAGGAGTGGTCTCCTACGAGCAGTACTTC
TRBD2	TRBV3-1	.	TRBJ2-5	CASSLRTRQSAETQYF	TGTGCCAGCAGCCTTAGGACTAGACAGTCTGCAGAGACCCAGTACTTC
.	TRBV6-2/TRBV6-3	few	TRBJ1-2	CASSYGGAGYGYTF	TGTGCCAGCAGTTACGGAGGGGCGGGCTATGGCTACACCTTC
.	TRBV7-3	few	TRBJ2-5	CASSLGGAYGETQYF	TGTGCCAGCAGCTTAGGGGGGGCCTATGGGGAGACCCAGTACTTC
TRBD1	TRBV5-1	.	TRBJ2-1	CASSPAAGTGNNEQFF	TGCGCCAGCAGCCCTGCGGCCGGGACAGGTAACAATGAGCAGTTCTTC
.	TRBV11-2	.	TRBJ1-1	CATSKSGLGNTEAFF	TGTGCCACCAGTAAGAGTGGGCTGGGGAACACTGAAGCTTTCTTT
TRBD2	TRBV7-7	.	TRBJ2-3	CASSPSGGMNTQYF	TGTGCTAGCAGCCCCAGCGGGGGGATGAATACGCAGTATTTT
.	TRBV4-3	.	TRBJ2-5	CASSQLRGGETQYF	TGCGCCAGCAGCCAACTCAGGGGCGGAGAGACCCAGTACTTC
.	TRBV6-2/TRBV6-3	.	TRBJ2-6	CATKRGSGANVLTF	TGTGCCACCAAGAGGGGCTCTGGGGCCAACGTCCTGACTTTC
.	TRBV7-2	.	TRBJ2-3	CASSLAQGRADTQYF	TGTGCCAGCAGCTTAGCGCAGGGACGGGCAGATACGCAGTATTTT
TRBD1	TRBV20-1	.	TRBJ2-1	CSAREPGGNEQFF	TGCAGTGCTAGAGAGCCAGGGGGCAATGAGCAGTTCTTC
.	TRBV7-9	few	TRBJ1-2	CASSLVGTVYGYTF	TGTGCCAGCAGCTTAGTTGGGACGGTCTATGGCTACACCTTC
TRBD2	TRBV23-1	.	TRBJ2-5	CASSQSFSGEETQYF	TGCGCCAGCAGTCAATCCTTCAGCGGGGAAGAGACCCAGTACTTC
TRBD1	TRBV7-2	few	TRBJ1-1	CASSLVSGGATEAFF	TGTGCCAGCAGCTTAGTATCAGGGGGTGCAACTGAAGCTTTCTTT
.	TRBV30	.	TRBJ1-1	CAWNGNTEAFF	TGTGCCTGGAATGGGAACACTGAAGCTTTCTTT
TRBD1	TRBV20-1	many	TRBJ2-5	CSGVRGTGETQYF	TGCAGTGGAGTGAGGGGGACAGGAGAGACCCAGTACTTC
.	TRBV2	.	TRBJ1-1	CAIYESRGEAFF	TGTGCCATTTACGAATCCAGGGGTGAAGCTTTCTTT
.	TRBV6-1	.	TRBJ1-1	CASSQAGMGNTEAFF	TGTGCCAGCAGCCAAGCGGGGATGGGGAACACTGAAGCTTTCTTT
.	TRBV5-6	.	TRBJ1-5	CASSKTGRFSNQPQHF	TGTGCCAGCAGCAAAACAGGGAGGTTTAGCAATCAGCCCCAGCATTTT
.	TRBV21-1	.	TRBJ2-2	CASSTHWGTSGGAIKVGELFF	TGTGCCAGCAGCACCCACTGGGGGACTAGCGGGGGGGCCATTAAGGTCGGGGAGCTGTTTTTT
TRBD1	TRBV7-9	.	TRBJ1-2	CASSLPGGLGYTF	TGTGCCAGCAGCTTACCAGGGGGCCTTGGCTACACCTTC
TRBD1	TRBV2	.	TRBJ1-4	CASSRDRRNEKLFF	TGTGCCAGCAGTAGGGACAGGAGAAATGAAAAACTGTTTTTT
.	TRBV19	few	TRBJ2-1	CAVKGRSYNEQFF	TGTGCCGTAAAGGGACGATCCTACAATGAGCAGTTCTTC
.	TRBV5-1	many	TRBJ2-1	CASSLEGTDYNEQFF	TGCGCCAGCAGCTTGGAGGGGACCGACTACAATGAGCAGTTCTTC
.	TRBV5-4	.	TRBJ1-1	CASSFFLLNTEAFF	TGTGCCAGCAGTTTCTTCCTGCTGAACACTGAAGCTTTCTTT
.	TRBV7-9	few	TRBJ1-1	CASSLAQARVAEAFF	TGTGCCAGCAGCTTAGCGCAAGCCAGAGTTGCTGAAGCTTTCTTT
.	TRBV4-3	.	TRBJ2-5	CASSQGWGDLETQYF	TGCGCCAGCAGCCAAGGCTGGGGCGATCTAGAGACCCAGTACTTC
.	TRBV9	.	TRBJ2-2	CASSAYTGELFF	TGTGCCAGCAGCGCATACACCGGGGAGCTGTTTTTT
.	TRBV5-5	few	TRBJ1-4	CASSPRSQGVTNEKLFF	TGTGCCAGCAGCCCGAGGTCACAGGGCGTAACTAATGAAAAACTGTTTTTT
.	TRBV14	few	TRBJ1-5	CASAERSNQPQHF	TGTGCCAGCGCGGAGAGAAGCAATCAGCCCCAGCATTTT
TRBD2	TRBV11-2	.	TRBJ2-3	CASSLRMQSGVSTDTQYF	TGTGCCAGCAGCTTACGAATGCAGAGCGGGGTTAGCACAGATACGCAGTATTTT